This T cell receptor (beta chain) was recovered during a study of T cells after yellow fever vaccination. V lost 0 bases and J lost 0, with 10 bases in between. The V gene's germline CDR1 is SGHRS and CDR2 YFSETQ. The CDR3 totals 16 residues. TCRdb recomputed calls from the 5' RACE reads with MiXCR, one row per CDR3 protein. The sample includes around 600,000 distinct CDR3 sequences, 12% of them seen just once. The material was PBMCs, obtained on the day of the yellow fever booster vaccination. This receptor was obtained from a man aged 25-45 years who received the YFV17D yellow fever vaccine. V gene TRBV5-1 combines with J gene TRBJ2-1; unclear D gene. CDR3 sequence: CASSLAGQSSYNEQFF. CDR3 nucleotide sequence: TGCGCCAGCAGCTTGGCCGGGCAGAGCTCCTACAATGAGCAGTTCTTC.